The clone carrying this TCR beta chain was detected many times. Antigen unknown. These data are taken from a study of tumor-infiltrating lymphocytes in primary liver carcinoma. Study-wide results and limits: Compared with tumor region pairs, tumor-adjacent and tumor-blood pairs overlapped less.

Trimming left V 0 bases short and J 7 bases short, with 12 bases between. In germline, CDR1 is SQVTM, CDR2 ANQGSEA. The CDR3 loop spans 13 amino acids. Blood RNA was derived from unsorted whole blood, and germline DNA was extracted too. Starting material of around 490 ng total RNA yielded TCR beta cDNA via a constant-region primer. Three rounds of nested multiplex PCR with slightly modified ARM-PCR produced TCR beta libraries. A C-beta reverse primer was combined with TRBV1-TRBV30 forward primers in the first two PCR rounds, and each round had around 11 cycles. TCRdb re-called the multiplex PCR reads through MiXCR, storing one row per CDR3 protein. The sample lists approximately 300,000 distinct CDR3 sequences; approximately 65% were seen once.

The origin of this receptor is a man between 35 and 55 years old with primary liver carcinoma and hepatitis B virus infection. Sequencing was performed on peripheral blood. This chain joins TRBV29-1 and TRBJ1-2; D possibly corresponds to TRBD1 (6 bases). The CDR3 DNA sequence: TGCAGCGTTGAAGACAGGGGAAGGTTTGGCTACACCTTC. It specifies CSVEDRGRFGYTF.